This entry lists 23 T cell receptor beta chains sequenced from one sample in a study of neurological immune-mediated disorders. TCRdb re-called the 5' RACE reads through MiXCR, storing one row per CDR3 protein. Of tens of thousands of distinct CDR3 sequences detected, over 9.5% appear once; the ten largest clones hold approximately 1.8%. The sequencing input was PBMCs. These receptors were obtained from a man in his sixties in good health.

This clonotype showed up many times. The chain's CDR3 is CASSLSGAGGETQYF. CDR3 bases: TGTGCCAGCAGTCTCAGCGGGGCCGGGGGAGAGACCCAGTACTTC. The chain is built from TRBV28 and TRBJ2-5, with TRBD2 matching over 7 bases. The ends lost 5 bases at V and 4 bases at J; junction bases unmatched: 10. Germline V gene lookup returns CDR1 MDHEN and CDR2 SYDVKM. The CDR3 loop spans 15 amino acids.

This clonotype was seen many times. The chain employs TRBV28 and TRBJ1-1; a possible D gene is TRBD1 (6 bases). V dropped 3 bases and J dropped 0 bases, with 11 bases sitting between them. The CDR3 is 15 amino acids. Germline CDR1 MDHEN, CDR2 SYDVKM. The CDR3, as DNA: TGTGCCAGCAGTTTTCCGGGACACCTGAACACTGAAGCTTTCTTT. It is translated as CASSFPGHLNTEAFF.

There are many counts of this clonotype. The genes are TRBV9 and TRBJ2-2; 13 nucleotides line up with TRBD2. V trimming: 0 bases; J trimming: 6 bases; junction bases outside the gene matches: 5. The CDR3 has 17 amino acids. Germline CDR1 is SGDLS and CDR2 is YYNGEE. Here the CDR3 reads CASSVELAGGPSGELFF. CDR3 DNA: TGTGCCAGCAGCGTAGAACTAGCGGGGGGGCCGTCCGGGGAGCTGTTTTTT.

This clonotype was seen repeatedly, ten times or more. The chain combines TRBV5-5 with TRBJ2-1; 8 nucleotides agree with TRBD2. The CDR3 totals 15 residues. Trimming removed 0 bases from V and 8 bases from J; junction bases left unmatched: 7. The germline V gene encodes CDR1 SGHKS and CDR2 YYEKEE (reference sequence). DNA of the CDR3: TGTGCCAGCAGCTTGGATAGCGGGGTGAGCCATGAGCAGTTCTTC. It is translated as CASSLDSGVSHEQFF.

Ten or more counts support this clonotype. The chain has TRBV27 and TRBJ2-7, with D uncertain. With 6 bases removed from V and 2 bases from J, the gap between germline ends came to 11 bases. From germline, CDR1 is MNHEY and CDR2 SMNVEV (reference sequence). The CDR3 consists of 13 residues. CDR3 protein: CASSPEAAYEQYF. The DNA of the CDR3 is TGTGCCAGCAGCCCCGAGGCAGCCTACGAGCAGTACTTC.

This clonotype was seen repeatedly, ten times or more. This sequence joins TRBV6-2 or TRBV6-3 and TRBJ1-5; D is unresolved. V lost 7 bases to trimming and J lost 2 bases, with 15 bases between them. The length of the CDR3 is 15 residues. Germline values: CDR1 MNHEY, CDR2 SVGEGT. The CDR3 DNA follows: TGTGCCAGCAAAGGGCCCTCCTCGGGCAATCAGCCCCAGCATTTT. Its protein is CASKGPSSGNQPQHF.

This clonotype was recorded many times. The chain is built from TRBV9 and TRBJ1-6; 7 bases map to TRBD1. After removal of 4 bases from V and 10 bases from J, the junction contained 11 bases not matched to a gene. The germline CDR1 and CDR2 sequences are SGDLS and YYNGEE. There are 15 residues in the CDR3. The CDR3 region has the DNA TGTGCCAGCAGCCCGAGGACAGGATCAGGCTCACCCCTCCACTTT. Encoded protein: CASSPRTGSGSPLHF.

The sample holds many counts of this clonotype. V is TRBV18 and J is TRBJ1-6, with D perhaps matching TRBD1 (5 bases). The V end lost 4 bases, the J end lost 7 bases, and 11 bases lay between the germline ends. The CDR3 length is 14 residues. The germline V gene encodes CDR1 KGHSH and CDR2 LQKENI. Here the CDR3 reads CASSQGNTNSPLHF. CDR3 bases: TGTGCCAGCTCACAGGGGAACACAAATTCACCCCTCCACTTT.

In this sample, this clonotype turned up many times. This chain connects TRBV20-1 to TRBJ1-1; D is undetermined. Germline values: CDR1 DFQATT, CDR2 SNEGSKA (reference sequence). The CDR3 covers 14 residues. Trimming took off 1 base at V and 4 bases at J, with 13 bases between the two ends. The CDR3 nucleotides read TGCAGTGCTAGAGTTGGCGTATTGAGCACTGAAGCTTTCTTT. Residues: CSARVGVLSTEAFF.

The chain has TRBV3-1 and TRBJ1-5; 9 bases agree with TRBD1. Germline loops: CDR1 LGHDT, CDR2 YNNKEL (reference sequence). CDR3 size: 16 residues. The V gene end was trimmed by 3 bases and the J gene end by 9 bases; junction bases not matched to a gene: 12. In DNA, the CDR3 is TGTGCCAGCAGCCATACAGGGGGCTCAGGACGCTCGCCCCAGCATTTT. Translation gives CASSHTGGSGRSPQHF.

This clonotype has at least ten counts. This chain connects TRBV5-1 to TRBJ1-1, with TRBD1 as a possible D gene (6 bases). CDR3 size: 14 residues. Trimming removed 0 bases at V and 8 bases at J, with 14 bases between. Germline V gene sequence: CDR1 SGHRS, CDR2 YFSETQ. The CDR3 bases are TGCGCCAGCAGCTTGGGGCAGGGGATCTACGAAGCTTTCTTT. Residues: CASSLGQGIYEAFF.

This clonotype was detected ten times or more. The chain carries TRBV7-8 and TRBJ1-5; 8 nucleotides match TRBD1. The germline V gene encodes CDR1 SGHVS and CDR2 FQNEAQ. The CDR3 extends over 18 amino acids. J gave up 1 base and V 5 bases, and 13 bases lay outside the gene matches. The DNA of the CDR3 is TGTGCCAGCAGCCAACGTTCGTCAGGGGGCACGAGCAATCAGCCCCAGCATTTT. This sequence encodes CASSQRSSGGTSNQPQHF.

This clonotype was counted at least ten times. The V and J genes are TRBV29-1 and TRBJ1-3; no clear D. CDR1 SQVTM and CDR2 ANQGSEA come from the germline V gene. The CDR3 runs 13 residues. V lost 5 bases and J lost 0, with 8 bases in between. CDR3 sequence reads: CSVLGSSGNTIYF. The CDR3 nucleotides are TGCAGCGTTCTGGGGAGCTCTGGAAACACCATATATTTT.

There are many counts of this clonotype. CDR3 nucleotide sequence: TGTGCCATCAGTGAGTCGACTCAGGGTCGGGGCTACACCTTC. This gives the protein CAISESTQGRGYTF. The chain joins TRBV10-3 to TRBJ1-2; possible D gene TRBD1, 5 bases. CDR3 size: 14 residues. The germline V gene has CDR1 ENHRY and CDR2 SYGVKD. Trimming shortened V by 0 bases and J by 8 bases, and 13 bases separated the two germline ends.

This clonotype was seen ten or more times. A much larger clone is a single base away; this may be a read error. Written as DNA, the CDR3 is TGTGCCACCGCGGGGGGGCCGAACACCCGGGAGCTGTTTTTT. Translated, it gives CATAGGPNTRELFF. The chain employs TRBV15 and TRBJ2-2; TRBD2 agrees at 9 bases. Germline values: CDR1 LNHNV, CDR2 YYDKDF (reference sequence). This CDR3 contains 14 residues.

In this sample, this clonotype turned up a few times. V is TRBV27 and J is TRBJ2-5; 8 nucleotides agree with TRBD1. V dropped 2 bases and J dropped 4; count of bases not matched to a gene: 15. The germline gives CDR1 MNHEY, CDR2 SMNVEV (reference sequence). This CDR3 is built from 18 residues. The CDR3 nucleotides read TGTGCCAGCAGTTTAGGGTTCAGGGGGCTACTTGGCTCAGAGACCCAGTACTTC. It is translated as CASSLGFRGLLGSETQYF.

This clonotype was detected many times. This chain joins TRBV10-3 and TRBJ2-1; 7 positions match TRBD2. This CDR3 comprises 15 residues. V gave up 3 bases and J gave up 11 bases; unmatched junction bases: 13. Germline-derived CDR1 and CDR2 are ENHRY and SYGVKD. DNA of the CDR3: TGTGCCATCAGTGAAGAGGCCGGGGGGATTTCGAAGCAGTTCTTC. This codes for CAISEEAGGISKQFF.

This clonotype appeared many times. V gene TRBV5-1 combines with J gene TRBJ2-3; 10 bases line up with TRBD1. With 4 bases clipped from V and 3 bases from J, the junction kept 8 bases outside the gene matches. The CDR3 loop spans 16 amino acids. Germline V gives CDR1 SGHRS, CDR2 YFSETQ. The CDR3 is CASSGGDRGSTDTQYF. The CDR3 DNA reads TGCGCCAGCAGCGGTGGGGACAGGGGATCGACAGATACGCAGTATTTT.

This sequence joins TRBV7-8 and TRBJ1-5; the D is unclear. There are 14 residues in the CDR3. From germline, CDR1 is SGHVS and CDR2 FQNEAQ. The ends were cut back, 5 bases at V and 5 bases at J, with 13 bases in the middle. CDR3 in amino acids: CASSRDGRDQPQHF. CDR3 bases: TGTGCCAGCAGCCGAGACGGGAGGGATCAGCCCCAGCATTTT.

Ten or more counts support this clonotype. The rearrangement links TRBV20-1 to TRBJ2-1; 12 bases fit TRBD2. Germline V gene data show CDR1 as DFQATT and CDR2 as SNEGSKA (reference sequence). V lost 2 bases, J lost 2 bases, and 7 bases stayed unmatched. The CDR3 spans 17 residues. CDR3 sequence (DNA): TGCAGTGCTAGATCGGCTAGCGGGGGGGCCACCTACAATGAGCAGTTCTTC. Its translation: CSARSASGGATYNEQFF.

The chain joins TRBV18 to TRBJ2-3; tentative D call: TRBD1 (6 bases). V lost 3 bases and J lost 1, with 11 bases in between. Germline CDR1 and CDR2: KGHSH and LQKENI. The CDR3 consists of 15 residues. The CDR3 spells CASSPPTGRTDTQYF. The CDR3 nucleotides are TGTGCCAGCTCACCTCCGACAGGCCGCACAGATACGCAGTATTTT.

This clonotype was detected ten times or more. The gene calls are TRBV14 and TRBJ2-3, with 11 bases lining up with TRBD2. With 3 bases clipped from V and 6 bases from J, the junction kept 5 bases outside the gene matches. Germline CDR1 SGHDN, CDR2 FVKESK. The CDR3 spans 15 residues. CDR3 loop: CASSQKLAGVDTQYF. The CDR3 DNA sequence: TGTGCCAGCAGCCAGAAACTAGCGGGGGTGGATACGCAGTATTTT.

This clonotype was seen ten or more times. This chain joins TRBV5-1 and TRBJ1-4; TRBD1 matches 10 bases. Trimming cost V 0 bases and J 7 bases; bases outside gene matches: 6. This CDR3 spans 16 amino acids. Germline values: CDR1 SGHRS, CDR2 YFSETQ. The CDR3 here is CASSLGQGAFGEKLFF. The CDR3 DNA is TGCGCCAGCAGCTTGGGACAGGGGGCGTTTGGTGAAAAACTGTTTTTT.